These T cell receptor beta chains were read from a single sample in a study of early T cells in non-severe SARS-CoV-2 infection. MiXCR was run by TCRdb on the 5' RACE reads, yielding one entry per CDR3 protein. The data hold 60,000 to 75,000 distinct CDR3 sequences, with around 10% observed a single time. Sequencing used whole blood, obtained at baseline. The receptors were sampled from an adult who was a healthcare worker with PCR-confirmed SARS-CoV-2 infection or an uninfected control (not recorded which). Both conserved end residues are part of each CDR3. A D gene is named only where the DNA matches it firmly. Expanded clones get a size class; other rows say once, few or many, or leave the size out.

DNA: TGTGCCAGCAGTTATTCTCTCCCGGGACAGGGCTACGAGCAGTACTTC; CDR3: CASSYSLPGQGYEQYF; size: few; J: TRBJ2-7; V: TRBV6-5; D: TRBD1
DNA: TGCGCCAGCAGCCCCCGAGGGGGCAATCAGCCCCAGCATTTT; CDR3: CASSPRGGNQPQHF; size: many; J: TRBJ1-5; V: TRBV5-1; D: -
DNA: TGTGCCAGCAAGAGAGGGGACTATGGCTACACCTTC; CDR3: CASKRGDYGYTF; size: -; J: TRBJ1-2; V: TRBV12-3/TRBV12-4; D: -
DNA: TGCGCCAGCAGCTTGGACGGGTTCAACACTGAAGCTTTCTTT; CDR3: CASSLDGFNTEAFF; size: few; J: TRBJ1-1; V: TRBV5-1; D: -
DNA: TGTGCCAGCAGTCCCAGGGACTACCAAGAGACCCAGTACTTC; CDR3: CASSPRDYQETQYF; size: many; J: TRBJ2-5; V: TRBV6-2/TRBV6-3; D: -
DNA: TGTGCCAGCAGCTTAGGGCGGGGGGGCTCCTACAATGAGCAGTTCTTC; CDR3: CASSLGRGGSYNEQFF; size: -; J: TRBJ2-1; V: TRBV11-1; D: TRBD2
DNA: TGTGCCAGCAGCGGACAGGGGGCAGAGACCCAGTACTTC; CDR3: CASSGQGAETQYF; size: few; J: TRBJ2-5; V: TRBV2; D: TRBD1
DNA: TGTGCCAGCAGCCCGCGACAGGGGCGTCGGACCGGGGAGCTGTTTTTT; CDR3: CASSPRQGRRTGELFF; size: many; J: TRBJ2-2; V: TRBV7-6; D: TRBD1
DNA: TGTGCCAGCATTCCGACAGGGGTCCCTTTCGAGCAGTACTTC; CDR3: CASIPTGVPFEQYF; size: many; J: TRBJ2-7; V: TRBV6-1; D: TRBD1
DNA: TGTGCCAGCAGTCCCAGGGGGCGCCGGGCTGGAAACACCATATATTTT; CDR3: CASSPRGRRAGNTIYF; size: -; J: TRBJ1-3; V: TRBV3-1; D: TRBD1
DNA: TGCAGTGCTAGACAGACAGATACGCAGTATTTT; CDR3: CSARQTDTQYF; size: few; J: TRBJ2-3; V: TRBV20-1; D: -
DNA: TGTGCCAGCAGCAGAGGACAGGGTGAGCAGTTCTTC; CDR3: CASSRGQGEQFF; size: many; J: TRBJ2-1; V: TRBV7-9; D: TRBD1
DNA: TGTGCCAGCAGCCAAGAATGGGGCGAGGGAGCCTACGAGCAGTACTTC; CDR3: CASSQEWGEGAYEQYF; size: few; J: TRBJ2-7; V: TRBV4-2; D: -
DNA: TGTGCCAGTAGTATCTCGACAGGGCGTACCTACGAGCAGTACTTC; CDR3: CASSISTGRTYEQYF; size: many; J: TRBJ2-7; V: TRBV19; D: TRBD1
DNA: TGCAGCCAAAAGGGGGGGGACGAACAAGAGACCCAGTACTTC; CDR3: CSQKGGDEQETQYF; size: many; J: TRBJ2-5; V: TRBV20-1; D: -
DNA: TGTGCCAGCAGTGCTGCTTCACCCCTCCACTTT; CDR3: CASSAASPLHF; size: many; J: TRBJ1-6; V: TRBV6-6; D: -
DNA: TGTGCCAGCAGCCCAGGAACAGGGCTTATGAACACTGAAGCTTTCTTT; CDR3: CASSPGTGLMNTEAFF; size: -; J: TRBJ1-1; V: TRBV3-1; D: -
DNA: TGTGCCTGGAGAAAGGTGTTCCAAGAGACCCAGTACTTC; CDR3: CAWRKVFQETQYF; size: many; J: TRBJ2-5; V: TRBV30; D: -
DNA: TGTGCCAGCAGCCAAGAGGAAGGAGGGGAGCTGTTTTTT; CDR3: CASSQEEGGELFF; size: few; J: TRBJ2-2; V: TRBV14; D: -
DNA: TGTGCCAGCAGCGTAGCAGACTCCAGTAGAAACACCATATATTTT; CDR3: CASSVADSSRNTIYF; size: many; J: TRBJ1-3; V: TRBV9; D: -
DNA: TGTGCCATCAGTGACTTAGTAGATACGCAGTATTTT; CDR3: CAISDLVDTQYF; size: -; J: TRBJ2-3; V: TRBV10-3; D: -
DNA: TGTGCCAGCAGTGATTTTTGGGCAGGGAAAATCTCTGGAAACACCATATATTTT; CDR3: CASSDFWAGKISGNTIYF; size: few; J: TRBJ1-3; V: TRBV2; D: -
DNA: TGTGCCAGCAGCACGAACAGGGAGAGCGACGAGCAGTACTTC; CDR3: CASSTNRESDEQYF; size: few; J: TRBJ2-7; V: TRBV21-1; D: -
DNA: TGTGCCAGCATTCCCGGGAGGGGATTCGGGTATGGCTACACCTTC; CDR3: CASIPGRGFGYGYTF; size: many; J: TRBJ1-2; V: TRBV6-6; D: -